This T cell receptor beta chain emerged from a study of OX40 agonist ivuxolimab in advanced cancers. The study, taken as a whole, reports: There were also nonresponders showing low normalized T-cell clonal expansion.

Germline V lookup: CDR1 MGHRA, CDR2 YSYEKL. V lost 3 bases, J lost 3 bases, and 15 bases lay in between. The length of the CDR3 is 15 residues. Libraries were prepared by immunoSEQ multiplex PCR; TCRdb keeps only in-frame clonotypes and omits some of them. Of about 82,000 clones listed, approximately 90% were seen once; the top ten hold around 1.8%. This clone was seen a handful of times. Its target is unknown. Material: CD4+ or CD8+ T cells sorted from blood, obtained in a trial of the OX40 agonist ivuxolimab. The receptor was derived from an adult with an advanced solid tumor such as melanoma, head and neck, liver or kidney cancer. The rearrangement uses TRBV4-1 and TRBJ2-7; D call uncertain. CDR3 protein: CASSQAATSVYEQYF. DNA of the CDR3: TGCGCCAGCAGCCAGGCTGCGACGTCGGTCTACGAGCAGTACTTC.